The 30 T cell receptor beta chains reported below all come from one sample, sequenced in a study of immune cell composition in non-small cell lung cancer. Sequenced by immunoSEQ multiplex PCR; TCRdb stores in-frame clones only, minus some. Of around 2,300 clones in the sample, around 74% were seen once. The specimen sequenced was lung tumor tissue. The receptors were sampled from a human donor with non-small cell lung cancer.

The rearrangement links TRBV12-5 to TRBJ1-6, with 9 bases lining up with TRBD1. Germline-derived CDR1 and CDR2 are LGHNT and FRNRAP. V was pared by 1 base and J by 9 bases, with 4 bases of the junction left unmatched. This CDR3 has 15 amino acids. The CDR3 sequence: CASGLAQGAGSPLHF. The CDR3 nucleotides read TGTGCTAGTGGTTTGGCACAGGGGGCCGGTTCACCCCTCCACTTT.

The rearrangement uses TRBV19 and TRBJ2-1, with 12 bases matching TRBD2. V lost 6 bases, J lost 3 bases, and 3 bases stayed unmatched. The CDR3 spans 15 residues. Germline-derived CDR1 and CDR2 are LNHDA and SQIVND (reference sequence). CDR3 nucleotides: TGTGCCAGTAGGAGGGGACTAGCGGGCTACAATGAGCAGTTCTTC. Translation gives CASRRGLAGYNEQFF.

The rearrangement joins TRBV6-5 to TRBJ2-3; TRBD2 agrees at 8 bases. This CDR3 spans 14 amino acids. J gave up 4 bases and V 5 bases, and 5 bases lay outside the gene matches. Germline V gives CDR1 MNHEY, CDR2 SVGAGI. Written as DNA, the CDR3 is TGTGCCAGCAGTATAGCGGGACTCGCAGATACGCAGTATTTT. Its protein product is CASSIAGLADTQYF.

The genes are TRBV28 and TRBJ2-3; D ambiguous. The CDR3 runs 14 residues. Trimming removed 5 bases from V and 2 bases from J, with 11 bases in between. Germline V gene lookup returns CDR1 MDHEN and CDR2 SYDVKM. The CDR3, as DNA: TGTGCCAGCAGTGTGGTCGCGGCCACAGATACGCAGTATTTT. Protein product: CASSVVAATDTQYF.

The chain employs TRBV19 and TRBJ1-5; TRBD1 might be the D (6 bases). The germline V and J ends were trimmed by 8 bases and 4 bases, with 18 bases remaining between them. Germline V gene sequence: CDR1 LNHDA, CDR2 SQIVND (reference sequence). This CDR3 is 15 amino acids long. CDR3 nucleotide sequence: TGTGCCAGTCGCTCGAAACAGGGAAAAAATCAGCCCCAGCATTTT. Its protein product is CASRSKQGKNQPQHF.

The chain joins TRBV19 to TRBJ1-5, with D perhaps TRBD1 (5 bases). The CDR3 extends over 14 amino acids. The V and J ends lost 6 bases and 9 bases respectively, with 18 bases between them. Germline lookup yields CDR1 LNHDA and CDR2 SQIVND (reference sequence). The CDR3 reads CASSQVHRLGPQHF. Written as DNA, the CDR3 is TGTGCCAGTAGCCAAGTGCACAGGCTTGGGCCCCAGCATTTT.

The CDR3 nucleotides read TGTGCCAGCAGTTTGCGTCATAATTCACCCCTCCACTTT. Protein product: CASSLRHNSPLHF. The V gene is TRBV27, the J gene TRBJ1-6; D not resolved. The CDR3 contains 13 residues. Germline loops: CDR1 MNHEY, CDR2 SMNVEV (reference sequence). V lost 3 bases and J lost 5, with 5 bases in between.

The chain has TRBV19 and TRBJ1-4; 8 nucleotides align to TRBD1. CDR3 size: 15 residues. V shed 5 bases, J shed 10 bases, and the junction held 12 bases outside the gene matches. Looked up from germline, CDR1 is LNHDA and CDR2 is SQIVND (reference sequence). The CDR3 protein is CASSGVGTGVPKLFF. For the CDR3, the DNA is TGTGCCAGTAGTGGTGTGGGGACAGGTGTCCCAAAACTGTTTTTT.

The CDR3: CASSARTGGAFDGYTF. The CDR3 DNA is TGTGCCAGCAGTGCCCGGACAGGGGGCGCTTTTGATGGCTACACCTTC. This rearrangement joins TRBV6-1 to TRBJ1-2, with 11 bases fitting TRBD1. Looked up from germline, CDR1 is MNHNS and CDR2 is SASEGT. CDR3 length: 16 amino acids. Unmatched junction bases numbered 10, after V lost 4 bases and J lost 6 bases.

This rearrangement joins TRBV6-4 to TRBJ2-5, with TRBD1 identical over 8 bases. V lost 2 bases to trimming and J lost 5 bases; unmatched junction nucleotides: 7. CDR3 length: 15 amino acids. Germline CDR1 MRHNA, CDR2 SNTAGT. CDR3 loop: CASSDPSGGSETQYF. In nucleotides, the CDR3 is TGTGCCAGCAGTGACCCGTCAGGGGGCAGTGAGACCCAGTACTTC.

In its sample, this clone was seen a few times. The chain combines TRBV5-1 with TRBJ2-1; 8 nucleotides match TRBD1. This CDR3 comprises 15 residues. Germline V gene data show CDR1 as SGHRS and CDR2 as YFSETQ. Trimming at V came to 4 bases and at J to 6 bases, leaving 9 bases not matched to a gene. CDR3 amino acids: CASSLQGAPGNEQFF. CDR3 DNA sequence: TGCGCCAGCAGCCTCCAGGGGGCGCCGGGCAATGAGCAGTTCTTC.

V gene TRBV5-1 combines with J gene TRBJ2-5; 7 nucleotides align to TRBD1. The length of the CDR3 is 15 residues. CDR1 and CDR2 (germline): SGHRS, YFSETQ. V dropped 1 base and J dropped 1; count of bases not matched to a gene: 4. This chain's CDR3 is CASSLPDRVQETQYF. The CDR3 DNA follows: TGCGCCAGCAGCTTGCCCGACAGGGTCCAAGAGACCCAGTACTTC.

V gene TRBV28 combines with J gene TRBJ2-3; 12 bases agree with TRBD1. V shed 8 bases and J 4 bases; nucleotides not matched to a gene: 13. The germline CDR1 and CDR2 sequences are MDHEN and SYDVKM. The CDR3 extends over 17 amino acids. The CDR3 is CASFSAGTGGGADTQYF. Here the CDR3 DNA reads TGTGCCAGCTTTTCCGCCGGGACAGGGGGCGGAGCAGATACGCAGTATTTT.

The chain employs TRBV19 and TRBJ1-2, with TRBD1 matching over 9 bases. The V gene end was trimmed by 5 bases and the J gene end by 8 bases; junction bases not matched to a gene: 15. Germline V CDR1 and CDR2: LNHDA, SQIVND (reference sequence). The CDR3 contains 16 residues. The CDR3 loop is CASSGDRDALLYGYTF. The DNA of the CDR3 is TGTGCCAGTAGTGGGGACAGGGATGCGTTACTCTACGGCTACACCTTC. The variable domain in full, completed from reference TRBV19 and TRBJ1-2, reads DGGITQSPKYLFRKEGQNVTLSCEQNLNHDAMYWYRQDPGQGLRLIYYSQIVNDFQKGDIAEGYSVSREKKESFPLTVTSAQKNPTAFYLCASSGDRDALLYGYTFGSGTRLTVV.

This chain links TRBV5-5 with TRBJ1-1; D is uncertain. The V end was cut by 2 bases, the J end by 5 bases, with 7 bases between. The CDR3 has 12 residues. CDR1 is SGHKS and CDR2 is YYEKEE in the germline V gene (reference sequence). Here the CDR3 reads CASSFRETEAFF. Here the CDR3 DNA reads TGTGCCAGCAGCTTTCGTGAGACTGAAGCTTTCTTT. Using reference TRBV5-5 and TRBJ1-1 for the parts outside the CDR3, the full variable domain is DAGVTQSPTHLIKTRGQQVTLRCSPISGHKSVSWYQQVLGQGPQFIFQYYEKEERGRGNFPDRFSARQFPNYSSELNVNALLLGDSALYLCASSFRETEAFFGQGTRLTVV.

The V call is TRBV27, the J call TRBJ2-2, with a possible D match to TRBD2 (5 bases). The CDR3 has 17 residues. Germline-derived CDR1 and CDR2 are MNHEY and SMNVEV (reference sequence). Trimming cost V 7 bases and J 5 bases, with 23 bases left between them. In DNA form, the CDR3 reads TGTGCCAGCACCTGGGGTCTAGCAGGATTAATAACCGGGGAGCTGTTTTTT. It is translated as CASTWGLAGLITGELFF.

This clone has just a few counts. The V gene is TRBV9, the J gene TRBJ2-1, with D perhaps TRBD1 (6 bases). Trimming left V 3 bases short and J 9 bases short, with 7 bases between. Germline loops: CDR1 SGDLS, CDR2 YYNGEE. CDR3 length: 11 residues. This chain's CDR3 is CASSGGGEQFF. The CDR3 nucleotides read TGTGCCAGCAGCGGAGGGGGTGAGCAGTTCTTC. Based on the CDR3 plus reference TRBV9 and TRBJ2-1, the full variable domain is DSGVTQTPKHLITATGQRVTLRCSPRSGDLSVYWYQQSLDQGLQFLIQYYNGEERAKGNILERFSAQQFPDLHSELNLSSLELGDSALYFCASSGGGEQFFGPGTRLTVL.

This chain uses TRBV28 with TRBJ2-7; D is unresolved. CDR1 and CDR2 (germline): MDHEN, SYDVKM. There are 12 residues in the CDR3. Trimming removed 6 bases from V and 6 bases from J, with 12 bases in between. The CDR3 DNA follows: TGTGCCAGCAGCTCGCATACACGCGAGCAGTACTTC. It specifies CASSSHTREQYF.

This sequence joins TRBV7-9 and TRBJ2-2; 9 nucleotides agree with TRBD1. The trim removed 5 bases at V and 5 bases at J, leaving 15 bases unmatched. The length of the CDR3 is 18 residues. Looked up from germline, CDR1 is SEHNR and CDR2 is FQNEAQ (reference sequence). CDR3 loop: CASSHTGPGTGSTGELFF. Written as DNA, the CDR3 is TGTGCCAGCAGCCATACCGGCCCCGGGACAGGGTCTACCGGGGAGCTGTTTTTT. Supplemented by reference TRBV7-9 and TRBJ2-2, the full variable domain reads DTGVSQNPRHKITKRGQNVTFRCDPISEHNRLYWYRQTLGQGPEFLTYFQNEAQLEKSRLLSDRFSAERPKGSFSTLEIQRTEQGDSAMYLCASSHTGPGTGSTGELFFGEGSRLTVL.

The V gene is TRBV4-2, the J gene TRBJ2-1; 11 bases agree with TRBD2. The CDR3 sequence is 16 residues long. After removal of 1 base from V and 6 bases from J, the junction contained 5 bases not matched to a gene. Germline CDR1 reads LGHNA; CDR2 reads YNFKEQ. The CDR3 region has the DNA TGTGCCAGCAGCCAAGCCTTAGCGGGAGGGCCCAATGAGCAGTTCTTC. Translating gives CASSQALAGGPNEQFF.

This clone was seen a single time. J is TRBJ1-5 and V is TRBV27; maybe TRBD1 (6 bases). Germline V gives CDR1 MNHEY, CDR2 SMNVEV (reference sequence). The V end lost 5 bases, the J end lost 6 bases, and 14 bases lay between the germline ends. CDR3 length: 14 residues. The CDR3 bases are TGTGCCAGCAGTCGTACAGGGTTGAGTCAGCCCCAGCATTTT. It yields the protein CASSRTGLSQPQHF.

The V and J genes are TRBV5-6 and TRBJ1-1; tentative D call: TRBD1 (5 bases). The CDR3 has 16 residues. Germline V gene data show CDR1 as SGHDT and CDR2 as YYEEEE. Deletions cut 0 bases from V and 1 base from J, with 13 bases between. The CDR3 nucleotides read TGTGCCAGCAGCTTGGGGGCCAGGGTGGAGAACACTGAAGCTTTCTTT. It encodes CASSLGARVENTEAFF.

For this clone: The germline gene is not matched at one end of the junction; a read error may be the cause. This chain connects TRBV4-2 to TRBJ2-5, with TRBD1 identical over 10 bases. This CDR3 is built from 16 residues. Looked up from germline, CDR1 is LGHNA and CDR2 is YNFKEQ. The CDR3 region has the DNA TGTGCCAGCAGCCTCCGACAGGGGGCAAACCAAGAGACCCGGTACTTC. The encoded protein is CASSLRQGANQETRYF.

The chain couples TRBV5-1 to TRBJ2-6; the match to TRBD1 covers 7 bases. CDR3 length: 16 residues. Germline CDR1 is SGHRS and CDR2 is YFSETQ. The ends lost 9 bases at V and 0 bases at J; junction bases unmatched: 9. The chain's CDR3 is CATTPGQHSGANVLTF. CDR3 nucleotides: TGCGCCACCACCCCGGGACAGCACTCTGGGGCCAACGTCCTGACTTTC. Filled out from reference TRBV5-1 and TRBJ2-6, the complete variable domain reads KAGVTQTPRYLIKTRGQQVTLSCSPISGHRSVSWYQQTPGQGLQFLFEYFSETQRNKGNFPGRFSGRQFSNSRSEMNVSTLELGDSALYLCATTPGQHSGANVLTFGAGSRLTVL.

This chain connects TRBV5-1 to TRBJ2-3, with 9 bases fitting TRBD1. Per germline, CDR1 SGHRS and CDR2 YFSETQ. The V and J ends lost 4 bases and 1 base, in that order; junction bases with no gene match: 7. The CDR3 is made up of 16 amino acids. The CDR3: CASSGRGTGRTDTQYF. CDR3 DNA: TGCGCCAGCAGCGGCCGTGGGACAGGGCGCACAGATACGCAGTATTTT.

The CDR3 loop is CASSLGGGYEQYF. DNA for the CDR3: TGTGCCAGCAGCTTAGGCGGGGGTTACGAGCAGTACTTC. The V call is TRBV11-2, the J call TRBJ2-7; 7 positions match TRBD2. The germline gives CDR1 SGHAT, CDR2 FQNNGV. V shed 1 base, J shed 4 bases, and the junction held 1 base outside the gene matches. The CDR3 contains 13 residues.

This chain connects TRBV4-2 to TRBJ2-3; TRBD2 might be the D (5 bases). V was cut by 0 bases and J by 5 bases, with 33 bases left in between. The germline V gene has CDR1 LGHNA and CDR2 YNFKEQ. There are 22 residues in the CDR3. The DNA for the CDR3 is TGTGCCAGCAGCCAAGATTTCATAATCAGATTCGGCGGTAGACGAGCGGTAGATACGCAGTATTTT. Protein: CASSQDFIIRFGGRRAVDTQYF.

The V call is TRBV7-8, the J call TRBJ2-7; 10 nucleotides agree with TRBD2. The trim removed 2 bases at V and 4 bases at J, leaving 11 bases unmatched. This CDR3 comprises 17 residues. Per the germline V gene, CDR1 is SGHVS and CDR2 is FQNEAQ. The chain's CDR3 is CASSLLAGVASRYEQYF. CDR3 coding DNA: TGTGCCAGCAGCTTACTAGCGGGAGTGGCATCCAGGTACGAGCAGTACTTC.

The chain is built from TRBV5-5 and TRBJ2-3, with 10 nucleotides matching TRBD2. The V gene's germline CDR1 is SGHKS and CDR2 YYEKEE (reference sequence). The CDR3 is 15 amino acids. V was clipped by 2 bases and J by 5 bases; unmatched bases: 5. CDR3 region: CASSFRERGGDTQYF. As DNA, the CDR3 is TGTGCCAGCAGCTTCCGGGAGCGGGGGGGAGATACGCAGTATTTT.

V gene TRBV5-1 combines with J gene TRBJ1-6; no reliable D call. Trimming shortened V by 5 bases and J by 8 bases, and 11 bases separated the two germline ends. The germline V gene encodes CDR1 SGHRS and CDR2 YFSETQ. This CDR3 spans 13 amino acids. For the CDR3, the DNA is TGCGCCAGCAGTGACACGGATCATTCACCCCTCCACTTT. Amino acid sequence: CASSDTDHSPLHF.